The entry that follows covers one T cell receptor beta chain sequence. Its antigen is not known. The data were taken from a study of T cell repertoires in cytomegalovirus infection. In the study overall: Selection of CMV epitopes for the study included recently identified HLA-C-restricted and well-studied HLA-B-restricted ones.

TCRdb itself ran the reads through MiXCR, one entry per CDR3 protein. The data show about 350,000 distinct CDR3 sequences, approximately 35% seen once. Findings and limits, study-wide: Identification of carriers of CMV plus the relevant HLA was performed using cumulative public TCR beta family frequency. HLA-C-restricted CMV-specific TCR beta clonotypes were dominant in the ex vivo response.

CDR1 is SGHVS, CDR2 FQNEAQ, per germline. The CDR3 is made up of 21 amino acids. V was cut by 1 base and J by 0 bases, with 24 bases left in between. This sample comprised cultured PBMCs, obtained from culture after CMV antigen stimulation. The V gene is TRBV7-8, the J gene TRBJ1-4; D perhaps matches TRBD1 (5 bases). This TCR derives from a human donor in good health (CMV status not recorded). Some clones in this sample may be carry-over from other donors' samples. CDR3 sequence: CASSLGWAGRVSSATNEKLFF. CDR3 in DNA: TGTGCCAGCAGCTTAGGATGGGCAGGGAGGGTCAGTTCGGCAACTAATGAAAAACTGTTTTTT.